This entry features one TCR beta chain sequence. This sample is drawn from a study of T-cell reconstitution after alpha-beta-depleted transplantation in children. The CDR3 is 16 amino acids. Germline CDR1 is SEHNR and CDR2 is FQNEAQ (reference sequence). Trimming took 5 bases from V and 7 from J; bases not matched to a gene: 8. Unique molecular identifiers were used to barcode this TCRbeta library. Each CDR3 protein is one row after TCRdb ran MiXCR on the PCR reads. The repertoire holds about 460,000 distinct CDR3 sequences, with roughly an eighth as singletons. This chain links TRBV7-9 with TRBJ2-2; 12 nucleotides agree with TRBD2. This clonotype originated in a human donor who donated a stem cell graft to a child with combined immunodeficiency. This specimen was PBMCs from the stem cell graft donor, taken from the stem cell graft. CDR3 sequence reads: CASSLGLAGKNGELFF. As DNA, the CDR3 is TGTGCCAGCAGCCTCGGACTAGCGGGAAAAAACGGGGAGCTGTTTTTT.